The text below deals with one T cell receptor (beta chain). The data belong to a study of shared clonotypes between healthy human individuals. This CDR3 has 14 residues. Looked up from germline, CDR1 is GTSNPN and CDR2 is SVGIG (reference sequence). The V end was cut by 2 bases, the J end by 5 bases, with 12 bases between. Profiling relied on immunoSEQ multiplex PCR, and the TCRdb table lists in-frame clones only, not all of them. The sample carries a few million clones, roughly 92% recorded once. The source of this sequence is a man younger than 30 in good health. The chain joins TRBV30 to TRBJ1-4, with TRBD1 as a possible D gene (5 bases). The sequenced sample was naive CD4+ T cells sorted from blood. The subset denotes: CD45RA+ positively selected. CDR3 bases: TGTGCCTGGAGTTATGGGGACGCCAATGAAAAACTGTTTTTT. This translates into CAWSYGDANEKLFF.